These T cell receptor beta chains were read from a single sample in a study of cytomegalovirus exposure and HLA in healthy donors. The protocol was immunoSEQ multiplex PCR, while the TCRdb copy is restricted to in-frame clones and leaves out a portion. The table records approximately 210,000 clones, approximately 86% of them present only once. Sequencing used PBMCs. The receptors originated from a woman younger than 35 in good health and CMV-seronegative. The conserved cysteine and the conserved F or W are not part of the CDR3 here. A D gene is named only where the DNA matches it firmly.

CDR3 protein,D gene,V gene,J gene
ASSPGQGFEQY,TRBD1,TRBV18,TRBJ2-7
ASSEAPGLAGGYEQY,TRBD2,TRBV2,TRBJ2-7
ASIVDRGMLGTEAF,-,TRBV28,TRBJ1-1
ASSELESSYNEQF,-,TRBV6-1,TRBJ2-1
ASSEVTIYEQY,-,TRBV6-1,TRBJ2-7
ASSYHGSSYEQY,-,TRBV11-2,TRBJ2-7
ATRKEPGRNEQF,-,TRBV5-1,TRBJ2-1
ASSPLAGVSSYEQY,TRBD2,TRBV27,TRBJ2-7
ASSFVISGRSSYEQY,-,TRBV27,TRBJ2-7
SAMQYYGYT,-,TRBV20-1,TRBJ1-2
ASSSGQGVQETQY,TRBD1,TRBV11-2,TRBJ2-5
ASSYSMLAEETQY,TRBD2,TRBV6-6,TRBJ2-5